These T cell receptor beta chains were read from a single sample in a study of T cell responses to AZD1222 COVID-19 vaccine. Measured with immunoSEQ multiplex PCR; TCRdb has only the in-frame clones, and not every one. The sample consists of about 120,000 clones, approximately 85% of them appearing once. The sequencing here drew on peripheral blood, taken on day 0 of MenACWY control vaccination. Source of these receptors: an adult in good health. The CDR3 runs from the conserved cysteine through the conserved F or W. The D gene is left open where the match is weak. Size tells how often a clone was seen (once, few, many) or the class of an expanded clone, and some rows leave it out.

J | D | V | size | CDR3 | DNA
TRBJ2-7 | TRBD1 | TRBV18 | . | CASSPGQGRAYEQYF | TGTGCCAGCTCACCCGGACAGGGCCGCGCCTACGAGCAGTACTTC
TRBJ2-7 | . | TRBV7-9 | . | CASRPPGGYEQYF | TGTGCCAGCAGGCCCCCCGGGGGTTACGAGCAGTACTTT
TRBJ1-2 | . | TRBV6-2/TRBV6-3 | . | CASSYGRFGGYTF | TGTGCCAGCAGTTATGGGAGGTTCGGTGGCTACACCTTC
TRBJ1-1 | . | TRBV19 | . | CASVESQSNTEAFF | TGTGCCAGTGTGGAATCCCAGTCGAACACTGAAGCTTTCTTT
TRBJ2-2 | . | TRBV7-6 | . | CASSSSAVANTGELFF | TGTGCCAGCAGCTCCTCTGCGGTGGCGAACACCGGGGAGCTGTTTTTT
TRBJ2-1 | TRBD2 | TRBV10-3 | few | CAISALGGTSSNEQFF | TGTGCCATCAGTGCCCTGGGGGGGACTAGCAGCAATGAGCAGTTCTTC
TRBJ2-1 | TRBD2 | TRBV2 | few | CASSPRLASYNEQFF | TGTGCCAGCAGTCCCCGACTAGCGAGCTACAATGAGCAGTTCTTC
TRBJ1-3 | . | TRBV5-4 | . | CASSLQGGGNTIYF | TGTGCCAGCAGCCTACAGGGAGGTGGAAACACCATATATTTT
TRBJ1-4 | . | TRBV28 | . | CASSLGGGGTEKLFF | TGTGCCAGCTCCCTAGGGGGGGGAGGTACAGAAAAACTGTTTTTT
TRBJ1-4 | . | TRBV15 | . | CATSRDFGSEKLFF | TGTGCCACCAGCAGAGATTTTGGAAGCGAAAAACTGTTTTTT
TRBJ1-1 | TRBD1 | TRBV2 | . | CASSRTGGANTEAFF | TGTGCCAGCAGTCGGACAGGGGGCGCGAACACTGAAGCTTTCTTT
TRBJ1-4 | . | TRBV4-2 | . | CASSQGPGASNEKLFF | TGTGCCAGCAGCCAAGGTCCGGGGGCATCTAATGAAAAACTGTTTTTT
TRBJ2-7 | . | TRBV28 | . | CASSSLGGGHGDEQYF | TGTGCCAGCAGCTCCCTGGGCGGGGGCCACGGGGACGAGCAGTACTTC
TRBJ2-7 | . | TRBV15 | . | CATSREVPAGGYEQYF | TGTGCCACCAGCAGAGAGGTTCCGGCAGGGGGGTACGAGCAGTACTTC
TRBJ2-6 | TRBD1 | TRBV2 | . | CASSAGGGANVLTF | TGTGCCAGCAGTGCAGGGGGTGGGGCCAACGTCCTGACTTTC
TRBJ2-2 | TRBD1 | TRBV3-1/TRBV3-2 | . | CASSQEGRTGLFF | TGTGCCAGCAGCCAAGAGGGGCGGACAGGCCTGTTTTTT
TRBJ2-1 | TRBD1 | TRBV28 | once | CASSSPGQGANEQFF | TGTGCCAGCAGTTCCCCGGGACAGGGGGCCAATGAGCAGTTCTTC
TRBJ1-2 | TRBD1 | TRBV12-5 | . | CASGKTGGGGYTF | TGTGCTAGTGGCAAAACAGGGGGTGGCGGCTACACCTTC
TRBJ2-1 | . | TRBV24-1 | . | CATSDLGQYNEQFF | TGTGCCACCAGTGACCTAGGACAGTACAATGAGCAGTTCTTC
TRBJ2-5 | TRBD1 | TRBV6-5 | few | CASSRTGNGQETQYF | TGTGCCAGCAGCCGGACAGGGAATGGTCAAGAGACCCAGTACTTC
TRBJ1-2 | . | TRBV28 | . | CASITTPDDRYGYTF | TGTGCCAGCATAACGACTCCCGATGATAGGTATGGCTACACCTTC
TRBJ2-7 | . | TRBV14 | . | CASSHQGQGGLYEQYF | TGTGCCAGCAGCCACCAAGGTCAGGGAGGTCTGTACGAGCAGTACTTC
TRBJ1-4 | . | TRBV7-2 | . | CASSLAGAVEKLFF | TGTGCCAGCAGCTTAGCAGGGGCAGTTGAAAAACTGTTTTTT
TRBJ1-1 | . | TRBV28 | . | CASSLGQALNTEAFF | TGTGCCAGCAGTTTAGGCCAGGCCCTGAACACTGAAGCTTTCTTT
TRBJ2-3 | . | TRBV7-2 | . | CASSLAVPAGNRRDTQYF | TGTGCCAGCAGCTTAGCGGTCCCAGCAGGGAACCGGCGGGATACGCAGTATTTT
TRBJ1-4 | . | TRBV19 | . | CASSRREPNEKLFF | TGTGCCAGTAGTAGGCGGGAACCGAATGAAAAACTGTTTTTT
TRBJ1-2 | TRBD1 | TRBV6-5 | . | CASSRDRNYGYTF | TGTGCCAGCAGCCGGGACAGAAACTATGGCTACACCTTC
TRBJ1-4 | . | TRBV2 | . | CASSKVPGDEKLFF | TGTGCCAGCAGTAAAGTTCCGGGGGATGAAAAACTGTTTTTT
TRBJ1-2 | . | TRBV12-3/TRBV12-4 | . | CASSLGVSYGYTF | TGTGCCAGCAGTTTGGGGGTCAGCTATGGCTACACCTTC
TRBJ2-5 | TRBD2 | TRBV3-1/TRBV3-2 | . | CASSLDGTSGGQETQYF | TGTGCCAGCAGCCTGGACGGGACTAGCGGGGGACAAGAGACCCAGTACTTC
TRBJ1-4 | . | TRBV12-3/TRBV12-4 | . | CASSRGPNEKLFF | TGTGCCAGCAGTAGGGGTCCTAATGAAAAACTGTTTTTT
TRBJ2-3 | TRBD1 | TRBV19 | . | CASSRQGAPTDTQYF | TGTGCCAGTAGTCGACAGGGGGCGCCCACAGATACGCAGTATTTT
TRBJ2-1 | TRBD2 | TRBV27 | . | CASSFMGGVLNEQFF | TGTGCCAGCAGTTTTATGGGGGGGGTCCTCAATGAGCAGTTCTTC
TRBJ1-2 | . | TRBV21-1 | . | CASRIPDSCNYGYTF | TGTGCCAGCAGGATACCGGACAGCTGTAACTATGGCTACACCTTC
TRBJ1-2 | . | TRBV7-2 | . | CASQGRGIFYGYTF | TGTGCCAGCCAAGGAAGGGGGATCTTCTATGGCTACACCTTC
TRBJ1-5 | . | TRBV7-9 | . | CASSLVGGAQHF | TGTGCCAGCAGCTTAGTAGGGGGGGCCCAGCATTTT
TRBJ1-1 | . | TRBV4-3 | . | CASSQDPGQNTEAFF | TGCGCCAGCAGCCAAGACCCCGGACAGAACACTGAAGCTTTCTTT
TRBJ1-2 | . | TRBV30 | . | CAWSVRGGYTF | TGTGCCTGGAGTGTACGGGGGGGCTACACCTTC
TRBJ1-1 | . | TRBV10-1 | . | CASSDRYLMNTEAFF | TGCGCCAGCAGTGATAGATACCTAATGAACACTGAAGCTTTCTTT
TRBJ1-5 | . | TRBV6-1 | . | CASSEPLGGAPGNQPQHF | TGTGCCAGCAGTGAACCTCTAGGAGGGGCGCCGGGCAATCAGCCCCAGCATTTT
TRBJ1-2 | . | TRBV5-5 | . | CASSFEPIPLWGYTF | TGTGCCAGCAGCTTTGAACCAATACCTCTATGGGGCTACACCTTC
TRBJ2-5 | . | TRBV29-1 | . | CSVAAAVEVETQYF | TGCAGCGTTGCTGCGGCGGTGGAGGTAGAGACCCAGTACTTC
TRBJ1-6 | TRBD1 | TRBV7-8 | . | CASSLAPGQDLNSPLHF | TGTGCCAGCAGCTTAGCTCCGGGACAGGACCTTAATTCACCCCTCCACTTT
TRBJ2-7 | TRBD2 | TRBV6-2/TRBV6-3 | . | CASSLLPGRPTSGGYEQYF | TGTGCCAGCAGTTTACTTCCGGGACGTCCGACTAGCGGGGGGTACGAGCAGTACTTC
TRBJ2-5 | TRBD2 | TRBV4-3 | . | CASSLGLAGVETQYF | TGCGCCAGCAGCCTTGGACTAGCGGGGGTAGAGACCCAGTACTTC
TRBJ2-7 | TRBD1 | TRBV29-1 | . | CSVLLRLPGQGITYEQYF | TGCAGCGTTCTACTACGTCTCCCGGGACAGGGTATCACCTACGAGCAGTACTTC
TRBJ1-2 | . | TRBV19 | . | CASQQSDRYIGYTF | TGTGCCAGTCAACAATCTGACCGGTACATAGGCTACACCTTC
TRBJ2-5 | . | TRBV7-2 | . | CASTPGVRETQYF | TGTGCCAGCACCCCTGGGGTCCGAGAGACCCAGTACTTC
TRBJ2-7 | TRBD1 | TRBV9 | . | CASSGVVDRGPYEQYF | TGTGCCAGCAGCGGAGTCGTTGACAGGGGGCCCTACGAGCAGTACTTC
TRBJ2-5 | . | TRBV12-3/TRBV12-4 | . | CASSSTYAVYF | TGTGCCAGCAGTTCCACTTACGCCGTTTACTTC